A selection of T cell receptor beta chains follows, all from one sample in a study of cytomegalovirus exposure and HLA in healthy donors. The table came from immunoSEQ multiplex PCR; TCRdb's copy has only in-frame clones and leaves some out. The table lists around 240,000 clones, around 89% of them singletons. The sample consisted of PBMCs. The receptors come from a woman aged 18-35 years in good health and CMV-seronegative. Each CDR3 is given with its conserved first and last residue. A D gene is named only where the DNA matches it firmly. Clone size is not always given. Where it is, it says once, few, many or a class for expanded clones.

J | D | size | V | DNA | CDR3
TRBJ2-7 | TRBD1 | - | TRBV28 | TGTGCCAGCAGAGGGACAGGGGGCCTATACGAGCAGTACTTC | CASRGTGGLYEQYF
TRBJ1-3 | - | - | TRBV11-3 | TGTGCCAGCAGCTTAGAGAGGAGATTCAAACTACCTGGAAACACCATATATTTT | CASSLERRFKLPGNTIYF
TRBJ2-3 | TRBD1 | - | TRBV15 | TGTGCCACCAGCAGGGAACAGGGGCCAGATACGCAGTATTTT | CATSREQGPDTQYF
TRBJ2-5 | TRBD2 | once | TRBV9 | TGTGCCAGCAGCGTAGGGCTAGCGGCGGGGACCCAGTACTTC | CASSVGLAAGTQYF
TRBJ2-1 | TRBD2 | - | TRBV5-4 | TGTGCCAGCAGCCCGACTAGCGGGGGCGTAAACAATGAGCAGTTCTTC | CASSPTSGGVNNEQFF
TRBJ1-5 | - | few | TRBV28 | TGTGCCACCCAGGGTCAGCCCCAGCATTTT | CATQGQPQHF
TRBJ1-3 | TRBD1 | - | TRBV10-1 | TGCGCCAGCTTTAAAGGGGATCGACAGGGGGCGGTGTTGGCTGGAAACACCATATATTTT | CASFKGDRQGAVLAGNTIYF
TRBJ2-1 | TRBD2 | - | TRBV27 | TGTGCCAGCAGTTTAAGGGCGGGGGTTCCCCACAATGAGCAGTTCTTC | CASSLRAGVPHNEQFF
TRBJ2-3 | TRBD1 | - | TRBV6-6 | TGTGCCAGCAGGTATAGGACAGGGGGTCAAGATACGCAGTATTTT | CASRYRTGGQDTQYF
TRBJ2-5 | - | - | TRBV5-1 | TGCGCCAGCAGCCCGATGACAATTCAAGAGACCCAGTACTTC | CASSPMTIQETQYF
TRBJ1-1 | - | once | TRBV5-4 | TGTGCCAGCAGCCCCCAGCGTCCGAACACTGAAGCTTTCTTT | CASSPQRPNTEAFF
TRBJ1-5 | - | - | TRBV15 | TGTGCCACCAGCGGAAAAGGCAGGGGAAAGTCTCAGACTCAGCCCCAGCATTTT | CATSGKGRGKSQTQPQHF
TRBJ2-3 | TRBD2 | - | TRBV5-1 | TGCGCCAGCAGCATAAGCGGGGACACAGATACGCAGTATTTT | CASSISGDTDTQYF
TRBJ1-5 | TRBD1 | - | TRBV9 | TGTGCCAGCAGCGCCTCGGGACAGACTCAGCCCCAGCATTTT | CASSASGQTQPQHF
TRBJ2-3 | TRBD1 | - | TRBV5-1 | TGCGCCAGCAGCTCACGGACAGGAGCTAGCACAGATACGCAGTATTTT | CASSSRTGASTDTQYF
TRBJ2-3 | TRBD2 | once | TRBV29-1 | TGCAGCGCTACTAGCGGGGCTAGCACAGATACGCAGTATTTT | CSATSGASTDTQYF
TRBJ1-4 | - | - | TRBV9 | TGTGCCAGCAGCCCCGAGGGGGGGGCGTTCGAAAAACTGTTTTTT | CASSPEGGAFEKLFF
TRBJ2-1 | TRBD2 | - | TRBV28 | TGTGCCAGCAGTTCCTTAGCGGGGGGGCGAAATGAGCAGTTCTTC | CASSSLAGGRNEQFF
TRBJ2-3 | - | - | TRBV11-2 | TGTGCCAGCAGCTCACGACAGGAAACAGATACGCAGTATTTT | CASSSRQETDTQYF
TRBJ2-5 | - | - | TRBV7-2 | TGTGCCAGCACAGGTCAAGAGACCCAGTACTTC | CASTGQETQYF
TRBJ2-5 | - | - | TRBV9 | TGTGCCAGCAGCGTCGTCGGAGGCCCCGCTTCGGAGACCCAGTACTTC | CASSVVGGPASETQYF
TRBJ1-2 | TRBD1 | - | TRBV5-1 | TGCGCCAGCAGCTCCGGACAGGGGGCCTACTATGGCTACACCTTC | CASSSGQGAYYGYTF
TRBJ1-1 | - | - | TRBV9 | TGTGCCAGCGGCCATAACAGGGACATGAACACTGAAGCTTTCTTT | CASGHNRDMNTEAFF
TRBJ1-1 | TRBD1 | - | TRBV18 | TGTGCCAGCTCACCCGGGACAGGGATGGGCACTGAAGCTTTCTTT | CASSPGTGMGTEAFF
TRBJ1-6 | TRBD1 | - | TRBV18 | TGTGCCAGCTCACGCCTCCCGCAGGGGGCGAAGAGTTCCTATAATTCACCCCTCCACTTT | CASSRLPQGAKSSYNSPLHF
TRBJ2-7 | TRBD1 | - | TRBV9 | TGTGCCAGCAGCCCGGAGGACAGGGATTCCTACGAGCAGTACTTC | CASSPEDRDSYEQYF
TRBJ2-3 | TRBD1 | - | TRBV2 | TGTGCCAGACAAACAGGGGGCGGGGGTCTCACAGATACGCAGTATTTT | CARQTGGGGLTDTQYF
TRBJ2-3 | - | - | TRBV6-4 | TGTGCCAGCAGTGACGAGGGCGGGGCCACAGATACGCAGTATTTT | CASSDEGGATDTQYF
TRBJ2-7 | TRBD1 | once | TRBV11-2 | TGTGCCAGCAGCTTAGAAAGGATAGGGGGCCGCTACGAGCAGTACTTC | CASSLERIGGRYEQYF
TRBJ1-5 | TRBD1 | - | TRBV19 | TGTGCCAGTAGTATCCCGGTCTTGCGGCAGGGGGCGATGGGCAATCAGCCCCAGCATTTT | CASSIPVLRQGAMGNQPQHF
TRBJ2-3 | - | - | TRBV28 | TGTGCCAGCAGTTTAGGGCTCGCTAGCTCCTCAGATACGCAGTATTTT | CASSLGLASSSDTQYF
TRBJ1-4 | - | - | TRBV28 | TGTGCCAGCAGTTTATCCCCGGGTGGAGGCCCTGGGGCTAATGAAAAACTGTTTTTT | CASSLSPGGGPGANEKLFF
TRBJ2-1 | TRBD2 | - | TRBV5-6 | TGTGCCAGCAGTAGCGGGGTTAAAGACAATGAGCAGTTCTTC | CASSSGVKDNEQFF
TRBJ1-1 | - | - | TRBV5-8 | TGTGCCAGCAGCCTACAGCGGTTGGGGAGGAAGAACACTGAAGCTTTCTTT | CASSLQRLGRKNTEAFF
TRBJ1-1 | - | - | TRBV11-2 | TGTGCCAGCAGCTTAGCCCGGGGGGGGCATACTGAAGCTTTCTTT | CASSLARGGHTEAFF
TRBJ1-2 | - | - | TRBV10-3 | TGTGCCATCAGATCATGGGGGGAAACTAACTATGGCTACACCTTC | CAIRSWGETNYGYTF